The next 8 T cell receptor beta chains were all read from a single sample in a study of blood T cell repertoires in COVID-19. Profiling relied on immunoSEQ multiplex PCR, and the TCRdb table lists in-frame clones only, not all of them. The sample carries approximately 170,000 clones, over 75% recorded once. Sequencing was carried out using peripheral blood. The origin of the receptors is a man between 70 and 80 years old who had recovered from COVID-19.

V gene TRBV12-3 or TRBV12-4 combines with J gene TRBJ2-3; D not resolved. This CDR3 contains 13 residues. Trimming removed 6 bases from V and 6 bases from J, with 13 bases in between. CDR3 sequence (DNA): TGTGCCAGCAGCCGAGACGACGGGGATACGCAGTATTTT. Its translation is CASSRDDGDTQYF.

This chain uses TRBV4-1 with TRBJ2-2; 7 nucleotides agree with TRBD1. This CDR3 contains 16 residues. Per the germline V gene, CDR1 is MGHRA and CDR2 is YSYEKL. Trimming at V came to 4 bases and at J to 2 bases, leaving 7 bases not matched to a gene. CDR3 nucleotide sequence: TGCGCCAGCAGCCTAGGACAGGCCTTTAACACCGGGGAGCTGTTTTTT. Amino acids: CASSLGQAFNTGELFF.

The V call is TRBV7-8, the J call TRBJ2-7, with no clear D. Germline V lookup: CDR1 SGHVS, CDR2 FQNEAQ. This CDR3 is 15 amino acids long. The V gene lost 1 base and the J gene lost 2 bases, with 12 bases spanning the gap. CDR3 in DNA: TGTGCCAGCAGCTTAGATCTAGGTGGAACCTACGAGCAGTACTTC. Its protein product is CASSLDLGGTYEQYF.

The genes are TRBV6-2 or TRBV6-3 and TRBJ2-3; 7 nucleotides agree with TRBD1. The germline CDR1 and CDR2 sequences are MNHEY and SVGEGT. The CDR3 loop spans 17 amino acids. The trim removed 4 bases at V and 0 bases at J, leaving 10 bases unmatched. CDR3 sequence (DNA): TGTGCCAGCAGTTCGGGACAGCCAACAACTAGCACAGATACGCAGTATTTT. Its protein product is CASSSGQPTTSTDTQYF.

This rearrangement joins TRBV19 to TRBJ2-1, with 11 bases aligning to TRBD1. V shed 7 bases and J 3 bases; nucleotides not matched to a gene: 2. This CDR3 has 14 residues. CDR1 and CDR2 (germline): LNHDA, SQIVND (reference sequence). The CDR3, as DNA: TGTGCCAGTATCGGGACAGGGGGCTACAATGAGCAGTTCTTC. Its translation: CASIGTGGYNEQFF. The variable domain in full, with the rest retrieved from reference TRBV19 and TRBJ2-1, is DGGITQSPKYLFRKEGQNVTLSCEQNLNHDAMYWYRQDPGQGLRLIYYSQIVNDFQKGDIAEGYSVSREKKESFPLTVTSAQKNPTAFYLCASIGTGGYNEQFFGPGTRLTVL.

The rearrangement uses TRBV18 and TRBJ1-3; D not certain. The germline V gene has CDR1 KGHSH and CDR2 LQKENI. V lost 2 bases and J lost 3, with 11 bases in between. CDR3 length equals 15 residues. CDR3 sequence: CASSPTNRVGNTIYF. The CDR3 DNA follows: TGTGCCAGCTCACCAACAAATCGGGTTGGAAACACCATATATTTT. Combining the CDR3 with reference TRBV18 and TRBJ1-3 gives the whole variable domain NAGVMQNPRHLVRRRGQEARLRCSPMKGHSHVYWYRQLPEEGLKFMVYLQKENIIDESGMPKERFSAEFPKEGPSILRIQQVVRGDSAAYFCASSPTNRVGNTIYFGEGSWLTVV.

The V gene is TRBV30, the J gene TRBJ1-2, with D possibly being TRBD1 (5 bases). Germline V lookup: CDR1 GTSNPN, CDR2 SVGIG (reference sequence). The length of the CDR3 is 15 residues. V was pared by 5 bases and J by 1 base, with 17 bases between. This CDR3 reads CAWGLGGAHNYGYTF. Written as DNA, the CDR3 is TGTGCCTGGGGCCTGGGAGGGGCCCATAACTATGGCTACACCTTC.

The gene calls are TRBV11-2 and TRBJ2-5; the match to TRBD1 covers 7 bases. The CDR3 has 14 amino acids. V was pared by 6 bases and J by 5 bases, with 9 bases of the junction left unmatched. The germline V gene encodes CDR1 SGHAT and CDR2 FQNNGV. CDR3 DNA: TGTGCCAGCAGGCGAGCAGGGGGTATGGAGACCCAGTACTTC. This sequence encodes CASRRAGGMETQYF.